This TCR beta chain was found in a study of graft-versus-host responses after intestinal transplantation. Background on the study: Among the recipients, all got anti-thymocyte globulin induction and then tacrolimus and steroids for approximately 3 years. The study's findings and limits: Recipient marrow harbored GvH clones, some of which surfaced first in ileum or blood. The study found high graft-versus-host to host-versus-graft clonal ratios in allografts of patients with graft-donor T cell macrochimerism. Early HvG declines after transplant were associated with peak circulating GvH clone levels.

Sequencing used immunoSEQ multiplex PCR; TCRdb keeps in-frame clones, though not all of them. The sample consists of roughly 43,000 clones, about 95% of them appearing once. As to this clone: The target antigen is unknown.

Germline assignment: CDR1 LNHDA and CDR2 SQIVND (reference sequence). The CDR3 is made up of 15 amino acids. Trimming cost V 5 bases and J 8 bases; bases outside gene matches: 12. The sequences come from PBMCs, collected approximately 360 days after intestinal transplant. This TCR was recovered from a human patient who received an intestinal transplant, so some T cells may come from the graft donor. J is TRBJ2-4 and V is TRBV19; TRBD2 agrees at 7 bases. This chain's CDR3 is CASSVDRDYEDIQYF. The CDR3 bases are TGTGCCAGTAGTGTGGATCGGGACTACGAAGACATTCAGTACTTC.